Below, 11 T cell receptor beta chains from the same sample are listed, as sequenced in a study of T cells in Graves' hyperthyroidism and ophthalmopathy. TCR beta CDR3 regions were amplified from RNA. An initial round of RT-PCR targeting the TCR CDR3 relied on the HTBI primer set. From the multiplex PCR reads, TCRdb called clonotypes with MiXCR, one entry per CDR3 protein. The profile covers 300,000 to 400,000 distinct CDR3 sequences, with about 15% appearing a single time and approximately 23% taken by the ten largest. Source material: blood. All receptors come from a woman aged 25 to 39 with Graves' hyperthyroidism.

This clonotype was observed a handful of times. It may be a read error: a sequence one base away is much more abundant. V gene TRBV28 combines with J gene TRBJ2-5, with a weak D call TRBD2 (5 bases). The germline V gene encodes CDR1 MDHEN and CDR2 SYDVKM. The CDR3 covers 14 residues. V was shortened by 8 bases and J by 2 bases, with 15 bases between the two germline ends. CDR3 region: CASGIARRQETQYF. In nucleotides, the CDR3 is TGTGCCAGCGGAATAGCGAGACGGCAAGAGACCCAGTACTTC.

The V call is TRBV28, the J call TRBJ2-2; D remains ambiguous. Trimming removed 6 bases at V and 0 bases at J, with 8 bases between. CDR3 length: 14 residues. CDR1 and CDR2 (germline): MDHEN, SYDVKM. Written as DNA, the CDR3 is TGTGCCAGCAGCCCCTTCCCGAACACCGGGGAGCTGTTTTTT. Translated, it gives CASSPFPNTGELFF.

V usage is TRBV27 and J usage is TRBJ1-6; maybe TRBD1 (5 bases). Germline V gives CDR1 MNHEY, CDR2 SMNVEV (reference sequence). This CDR3 is 12 amino acids long. V was clipped by 6 bases and J by 7 bases, with 7 bases between them. Here the CDR3 reads CASRGQNSPLHF. The CDR3 coding sequence is TGTGCCAGCAGGGGGCAAAATTCACCCCTCCACTTT.

This clonotype was found many times. The chain is built from TRBV2 and TRBJ1-2, with TRBD1 as a possible D gene (6 bases). The germline V gene has CDR1 SNHLY and CDR2 FYNNEI. Trimming stripped 4 bases from V and 8 bases from J, with 14 bases between. The CDR3 sequence is 13 residues long. The DNA of the CDR3 is TGTGCCAGCAGTGTGACAGGCGGGGGAGGCTACACCTTC. Its protein product is CASSVTGGGGYTF. Full variable domain (remainder filled in from reference TRBV2 and TRBJ1-2): EPEVTQTPSHQVTQMGQEVILRCVPISNHLYFYWYRQILGQKVEFLVSFYNNEISEKSEIFDDQFSVERPDGSNFTLKIRSTKLEDSAMYFCASSVTGGGGYTFGSGTRLTVV.

The genes are TRBV12-3 or TRBV12-4 and TRBJ2-6; D may be TRBD1 (6 bases). V was clipped by 3 bases and J by 0 bases, with 12 bases between them. The CDR3 covers 17 residues. The CDR3 protein is CASSFRDIDSGANVLTF. CDR3 nucleotide sequence: TGTGCCAGCAGTTTCCGGGACATAGACTCTGGGGCCAACGTCCTGACTTTC.

V is TRBV7-3 and J is TRBJ2-6, with D possibly being TRBD1 or TRBD2 (6 bases each). Germline V gene data show CDR1 as SGHTA and CDR2 as FQGTGA. The CDR3 totals 17 residues. V lost 3 bases and J 2 bases, leaving 14 bases between the germline ends. This CDR3 reads CASSFGGLVPGANVLTF. The DNA for the CDR3 is TGTGCCAGCAGCTTTGGGGGGCTAGTACCTGGGGCCAACGTCCTGACTTTC.

This chain joins TRBV29-1 and TRBJ2-3; D gene ambiguous. The length of the CDR3 is 11 residues. V shed 5 bases and J shed 6 bases, with 9 bases lying between them. The germline gives CDR1 SQVTM, CDR2 ANQGSEA. The CDR3 reads CSVLKADTQYF. CDR3 nucleotides: TGCAGCGTTCTGAAAGCTGATACGCAGTATTTT.

This clonotype appeared many times. The V gene is TRBV2, the J gene TRBJ1-2; 8 bases fit TRBD1. The V gene end was trimmed by 10 bases and the J gene end by 6 bases; junction bases not matched to a gene: 10. This CDR3 contains 13 residues. Per the germline V gene, CDR1 is SNHLY and CDR2 is FYNNEI. CDR3 coding DNA: TGTGCCATCCCCTCTAGGACAGGGAATGGCTACACCTTC. This sequence encodes CAIPSRTGNGYTF.

This clonotype was seen more than once but under ten times. The chain employs TRBV7-9 and TRBJ2-3; the D is unclear. CDR1 is SEHNR, CDR2 FQNEAQ, per germline (reference sequence). The germline V and J ends were trimmed by 2 bases and 3 bases, with 15 bases remaining between them. This CDR3 has 16 residues. The CDR3 protein is CASSLFPTPETDTQYF. DNA for the CDR3: TGTGCCAGCAGCTTATTCCCTACCCCGGAAACAGATACGCAGTATTTT.

This clonotype was counted ten times or more. This sequence joins TRBV29-1 and TRBJ1-3, with D possibly matching TRBD1 (6 bases). CDR1 and CDR2 from the germline V gene are SQVTM and ANQGSEA. V gave up 3 bases and J gave up 4 bases, with 10 bases separating them. The CDR3 extends over 13 amino acids. The CDR3 here is CSVEGAPGNTIYF. In nucleotides, the CDR3 is TGCAGCGTTGAGGGGGCACCCGGAAACACCATATATTTT.

This clonotype came up many times. This chain uses TRBV11-2 with TRBJ2-7; 7 bases agree with TRBD2. CDR1 is SGHAT, CDR2 FQNNGV, per germline. The CDR3 has 15 residues. V lost 3 bases, J lost 1 base, and 6 bases stayed unmatched. The CDR3 DNA sequence: TGTGCCAGCAGCTTTGGCGGGGGAGCATCCTACGAGCAGTACTTC. Protein: CASSFGGGASYEQYF.